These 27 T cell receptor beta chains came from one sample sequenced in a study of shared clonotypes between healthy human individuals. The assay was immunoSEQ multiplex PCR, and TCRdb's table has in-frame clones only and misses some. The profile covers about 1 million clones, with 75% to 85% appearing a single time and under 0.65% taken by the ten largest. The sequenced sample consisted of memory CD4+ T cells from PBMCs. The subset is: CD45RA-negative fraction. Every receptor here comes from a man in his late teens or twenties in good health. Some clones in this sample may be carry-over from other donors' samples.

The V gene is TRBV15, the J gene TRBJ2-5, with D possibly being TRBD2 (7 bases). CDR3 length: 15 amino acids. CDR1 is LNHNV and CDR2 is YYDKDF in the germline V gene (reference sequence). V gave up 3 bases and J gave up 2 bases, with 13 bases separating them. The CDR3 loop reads CATSRGGARQETQYF. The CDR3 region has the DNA TGTGCCACCAGCAGGGGGGGGGCGCGACAAGAGACCCAGTACTTC.

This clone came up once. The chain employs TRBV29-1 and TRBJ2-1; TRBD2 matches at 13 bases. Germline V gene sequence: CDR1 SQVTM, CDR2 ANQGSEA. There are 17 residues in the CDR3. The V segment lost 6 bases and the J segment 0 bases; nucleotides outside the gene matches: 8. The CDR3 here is CSVRTSGSKGSYNEQFF. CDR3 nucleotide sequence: TGCAGCGTAAGGACTAGCGGGAGCAAGGGCTCCTACAATGAGCAGTTCTTC.

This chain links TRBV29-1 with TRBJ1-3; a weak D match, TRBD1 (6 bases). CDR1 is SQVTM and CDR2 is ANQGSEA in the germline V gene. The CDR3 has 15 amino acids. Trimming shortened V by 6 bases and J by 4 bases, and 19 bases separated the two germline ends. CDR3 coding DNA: TGCAGCGTAACAATGGGGGCAGGAGGGGGAAACACCATATATTTT. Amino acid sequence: CSVTMGAGGGNTIYF. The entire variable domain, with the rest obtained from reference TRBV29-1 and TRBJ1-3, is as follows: SAVISQKPSRDICQRGTSLTIQCQVDSQVTMMFWYRQQPGQSLTLIATANQGSEATYESGFVIDKFPISRPNLTFSTLTVSNMSPEDSSIYLCSVTMGAGGGNTIYFGEGSWLTVV.

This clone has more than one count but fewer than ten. Here the CDR3 reads CATRERWGQGTEAFF. For the CDR3, the DNA is TGTGCCACCAGGGAAAGATGGGGCCAGGGAACTGAAGCTTTCTTT. The chain joins TRBV27 to TRBJ1-1, with D tentatively TRBD1 (5 bases). Trimming left V 10 bases short and J 5 bases short, with 23 bases between. Looked up from germline, CDR1 is MNHEY and CDR2 is SMNVEV (reference sequence). This CDR3 spans 15 amino acids.

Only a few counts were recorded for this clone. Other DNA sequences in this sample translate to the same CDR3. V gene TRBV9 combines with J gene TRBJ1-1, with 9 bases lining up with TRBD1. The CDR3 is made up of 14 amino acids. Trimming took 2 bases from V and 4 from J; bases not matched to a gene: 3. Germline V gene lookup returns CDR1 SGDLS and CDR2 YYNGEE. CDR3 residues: CASSVSDRGTEAFF. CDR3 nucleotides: TGTGCCAGCAGCGTGTCGGACAGGGGCACTGAAGCTTTCTTT.

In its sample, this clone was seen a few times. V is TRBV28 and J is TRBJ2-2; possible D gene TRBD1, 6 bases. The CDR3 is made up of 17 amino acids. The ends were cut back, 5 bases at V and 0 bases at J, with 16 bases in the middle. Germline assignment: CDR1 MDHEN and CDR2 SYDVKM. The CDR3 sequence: CASSPLTGRANTGELFF. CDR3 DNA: TGTGCCAGCAGTCCTTTGACAGGCCGCGCGAACACCGGGGAGCTGTTTTTT. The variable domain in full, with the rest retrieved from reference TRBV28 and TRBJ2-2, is DVKVTQSSRYLVKRTGEKVFLECVQDMDHENMFWYRQDPGLGLRLIYFSYDVKMKEKGDIPEGYSVSREKKERFSLILESASTNQTSMYLCASSPLTGRANTGELFFGEGSRLTVL.

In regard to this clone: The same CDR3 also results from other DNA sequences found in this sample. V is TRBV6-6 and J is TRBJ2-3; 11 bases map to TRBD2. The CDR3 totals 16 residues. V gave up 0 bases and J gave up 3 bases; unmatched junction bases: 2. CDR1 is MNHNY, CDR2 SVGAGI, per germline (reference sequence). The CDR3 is CASSYSLAGGTDTQYF. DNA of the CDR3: TGTGCCAGCAGTTACTCCCTAGCGGGAGGAACAGATACGCAGTATTTT.

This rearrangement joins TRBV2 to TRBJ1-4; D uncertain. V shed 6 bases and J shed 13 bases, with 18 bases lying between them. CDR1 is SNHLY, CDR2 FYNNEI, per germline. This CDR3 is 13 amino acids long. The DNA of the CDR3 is TGTGCCAGCAGCTTAGGGCCCCTGACCAGACTGTTTTTT. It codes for CASSLGPLTRLFF.

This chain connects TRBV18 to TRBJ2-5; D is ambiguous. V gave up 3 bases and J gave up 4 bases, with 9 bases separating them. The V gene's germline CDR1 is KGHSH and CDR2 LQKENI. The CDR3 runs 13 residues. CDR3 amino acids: CASSPRVAETQYF. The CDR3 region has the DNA TGTGCCAGCTCACCTAGGGTCGCAGAGACCCAGTACTTC.

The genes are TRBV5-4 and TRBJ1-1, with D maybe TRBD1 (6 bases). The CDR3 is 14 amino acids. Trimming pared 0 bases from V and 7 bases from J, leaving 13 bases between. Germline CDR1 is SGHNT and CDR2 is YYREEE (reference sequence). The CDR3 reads CASSLVQGNGEAFF. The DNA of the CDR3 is TGTGCCAGCAGCTTGGTACAGGGCAACGGTGAAGCTTTCTTT.

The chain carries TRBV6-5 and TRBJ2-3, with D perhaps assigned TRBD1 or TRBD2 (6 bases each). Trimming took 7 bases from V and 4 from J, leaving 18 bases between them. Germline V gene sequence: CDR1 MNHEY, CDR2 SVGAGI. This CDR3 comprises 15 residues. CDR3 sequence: CASTRGGFGADTQYF. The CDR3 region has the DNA TGTGCCAGCACCAGAGGGGGGTTTGGCGCAGATACGCAGTATTTT.

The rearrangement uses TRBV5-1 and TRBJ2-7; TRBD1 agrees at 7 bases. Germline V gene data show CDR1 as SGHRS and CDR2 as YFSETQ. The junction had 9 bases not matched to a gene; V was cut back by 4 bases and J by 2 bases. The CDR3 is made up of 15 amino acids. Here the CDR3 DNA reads TGCGCCAGCAGCGTACAACCGGGACAGCCCTACGAGCAGTACTTC. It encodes CASSVQPGQPYEQYF.

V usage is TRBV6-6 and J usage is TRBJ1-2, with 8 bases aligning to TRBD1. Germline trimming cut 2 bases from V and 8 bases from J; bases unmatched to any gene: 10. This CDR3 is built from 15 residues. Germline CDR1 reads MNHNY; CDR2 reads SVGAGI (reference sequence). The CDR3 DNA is TGTGCCAGCAGTTACGTCCAGGGGGCATCGGAAGGCTACACCTTC. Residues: CASSYVQGASEGYTF.

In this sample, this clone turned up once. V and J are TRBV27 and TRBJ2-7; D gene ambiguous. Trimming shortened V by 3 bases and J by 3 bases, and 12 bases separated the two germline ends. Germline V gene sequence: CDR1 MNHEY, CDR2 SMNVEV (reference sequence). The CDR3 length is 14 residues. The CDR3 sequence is CASSFHAESYEQYF. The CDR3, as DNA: TGTGCCAGCAGTTTTCACGCAGAGAGCTACGAGCAGTACTTC.

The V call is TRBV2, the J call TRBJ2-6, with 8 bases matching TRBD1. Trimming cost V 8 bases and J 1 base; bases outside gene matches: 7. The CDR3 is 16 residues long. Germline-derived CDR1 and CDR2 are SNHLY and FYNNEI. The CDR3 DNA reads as TGTGCCAGCGCGCGGGACAGGCAATCTGGGGCCAACGTCCTGACTTTC. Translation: CASARDRQSGANVLTF.

CDR3 DNA sequence: TGTGCCAGCAGTAGGAACAGGGGAGGAGAGACCCAGTACTTC. This codes for CASSRNRGGETQYF. This sequence joins TRBV2 and TRBJ2-5; weak D call: TRBD1 (7 bases). This CDR3 has 14 residues. Germline V gene sequence: CDR1 SNHLY, CDR2 FYNNEI. Trimming took 5 bases from V and 4 from J, leaving 14 bases between them.

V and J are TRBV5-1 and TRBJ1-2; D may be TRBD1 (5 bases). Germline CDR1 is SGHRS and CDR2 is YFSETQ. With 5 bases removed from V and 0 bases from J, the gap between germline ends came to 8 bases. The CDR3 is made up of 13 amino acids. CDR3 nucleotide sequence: TGCGCCAGCAGACAGGTTTCTAACTATGGCTACACCTTC. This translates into CASRQVSNYGYTF. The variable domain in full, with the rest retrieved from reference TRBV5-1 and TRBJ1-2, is KAGVTQTPRYLIKTRGQQVTLSCSPISGHRSVSWYQQTPGQGLQFLFEYFSETQRNKGNFPGRFSGRQFSNSRSEMNVSTLELGDSALYLCASRQVSNYGYTFGSGTRLTVV.

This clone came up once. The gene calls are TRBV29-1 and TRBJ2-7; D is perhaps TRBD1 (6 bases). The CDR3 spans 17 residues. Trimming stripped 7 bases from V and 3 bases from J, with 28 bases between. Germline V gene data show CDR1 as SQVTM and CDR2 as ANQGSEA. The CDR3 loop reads CSAATLNKDRSDYEQYF. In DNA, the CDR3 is TGCAGCGCAGCTACCCTTAATAAAGACAGGTCCGACTACGAGCAGTACTTC.

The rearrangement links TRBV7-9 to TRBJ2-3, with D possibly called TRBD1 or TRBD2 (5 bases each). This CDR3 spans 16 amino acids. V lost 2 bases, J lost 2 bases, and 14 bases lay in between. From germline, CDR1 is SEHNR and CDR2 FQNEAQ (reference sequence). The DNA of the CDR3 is TGTGCCAGCAGCTTATTTGGTGGGGGTGTCACAGATACGCAGTATTTT. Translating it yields CASSLFGGGVTDTQYF.

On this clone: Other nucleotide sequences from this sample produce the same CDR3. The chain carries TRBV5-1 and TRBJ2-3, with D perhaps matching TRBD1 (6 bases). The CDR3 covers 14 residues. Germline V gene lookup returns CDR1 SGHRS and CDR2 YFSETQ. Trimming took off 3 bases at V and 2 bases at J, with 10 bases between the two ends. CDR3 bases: TGCGCCAGCAGCTCACAGGGAGCCACAGATACGCAGTATTTT. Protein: CASSSQGATDTQYF. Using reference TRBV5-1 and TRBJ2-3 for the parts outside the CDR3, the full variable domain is KAGVTQTPRYLIKTRGQQVTLSCSPISGHRSVSWYQQTPGQGLQFLFEYFSETQRNKGNFPGRFSGRQFSNSRSEMNVSTLELGDSALYLCASSSQGATDTQYFGPGTRLTVL.

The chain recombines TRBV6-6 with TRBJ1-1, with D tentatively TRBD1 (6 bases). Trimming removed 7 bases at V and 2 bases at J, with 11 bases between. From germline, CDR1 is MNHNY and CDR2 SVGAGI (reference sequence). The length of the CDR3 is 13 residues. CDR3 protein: CASMRDTNTEAFF. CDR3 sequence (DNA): TGTGCCAGCATGAGGGACACAAACACTGAAGCTTTCTTT.

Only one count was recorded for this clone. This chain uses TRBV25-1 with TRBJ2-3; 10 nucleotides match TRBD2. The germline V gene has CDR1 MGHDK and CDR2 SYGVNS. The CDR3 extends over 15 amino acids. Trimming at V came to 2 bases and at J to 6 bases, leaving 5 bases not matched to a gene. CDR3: CASSEPSGSGDTQYF. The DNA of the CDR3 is TGTGCCAGCAGTGAACCTAGCGGGAGCGGGGATACGCAGTATTTT.

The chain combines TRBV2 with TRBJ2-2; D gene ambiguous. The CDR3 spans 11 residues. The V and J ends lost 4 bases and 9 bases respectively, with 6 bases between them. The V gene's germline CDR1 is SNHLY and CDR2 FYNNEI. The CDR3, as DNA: TGTGCCAGCAGTGCCCCCTGGGAGCTGTTTTTT. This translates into CASSAPWELFF.

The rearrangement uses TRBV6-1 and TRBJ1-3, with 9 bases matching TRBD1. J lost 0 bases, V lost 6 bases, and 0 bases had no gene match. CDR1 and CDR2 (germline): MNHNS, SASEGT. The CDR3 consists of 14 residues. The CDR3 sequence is CASRTGGSGNTIYF. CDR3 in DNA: TGTGCCAGCAGGACAGGGGGCTCTGGAAACACCATATATTTT.

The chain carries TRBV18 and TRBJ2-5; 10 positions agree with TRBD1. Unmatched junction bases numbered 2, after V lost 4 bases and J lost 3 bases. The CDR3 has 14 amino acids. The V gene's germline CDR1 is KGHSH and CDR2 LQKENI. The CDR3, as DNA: TGTGCCAGCTCACTGGGGACAGGGGAAGAGACCCAGTACTTC. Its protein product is CASSLGTGEETQYF.

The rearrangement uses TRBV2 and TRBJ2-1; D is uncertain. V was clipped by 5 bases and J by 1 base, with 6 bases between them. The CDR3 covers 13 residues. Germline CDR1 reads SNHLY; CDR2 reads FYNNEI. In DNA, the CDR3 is TGTGCCAGCAGTATGGGGTCCTACAATGAGCAGTTCTTC. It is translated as CASSMGSYNEQFF.

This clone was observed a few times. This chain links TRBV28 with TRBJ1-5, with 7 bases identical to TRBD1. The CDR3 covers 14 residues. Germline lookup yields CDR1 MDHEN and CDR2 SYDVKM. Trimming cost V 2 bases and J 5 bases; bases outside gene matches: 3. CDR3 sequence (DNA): TGTGCCAGCAGTTTACGACAGGGTTATCAGCCCCAGCATTTT. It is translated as CASSLRQGYQPQHF.